Sequencing of this T cell receptor (beta chain) was carried out in a study of T cell repertoires in cytomegalovirus infection. Looking at the study overall: As its CMV epitopes, the study selected recently identified HLA-C-restricted and well-studied HLA-B-restricted targets. CMV infection and matching HLA type were both indicated by public TCR beta signatures. Findings of the study overall: Clonotypes of TCR beta that were HLA-C-restricted and CMV-specific dominated the ex vivo response. CMV carriers with the relevant HLA were identified by cumulative public TCR beta family frequency.

TCRdb passed the reads through MiXCR, listing each CDR3 protein once. The table shows 90,000 to 110,000 distinct CDR3 sequences, with around 29% occurring only once. The V gene's germline CDR1 is MDHEN and CDR2 SYDVKM. The V gene lost 7 bases and the J gene lost 5 bases, with 15 bases spanning the gap. CDR3 length: 13 residues. About this clonotype itself: The antigen remains undetermined.

This clonotype was obtained from a human donor in good health (CMV status not recorded). Some clones in this sample may be carry-over from other donors' samples. The chain links TRBV28 to TRBJ2-7; no firm D call. The source was CD8+ T cells from cultured PBMCs, collected from culture after CMV antigen stimulation. The CDR3 reads CASTSPSPDEQYF. For the CDR3, the DNA is TGTGCCAGCACCTCTCCAAGCCCCGACGAGCAGTACTTC.